This TCR beta chain was retrieved from a study of T cell responses to AZD1222 COVID-19 vaccine. General observations from the study: Among AZD1222 vaccinees, only six were seropositive at baseline. Nearly half of spike-specific TCRs reportedly target unmutated variant regions. Clonal diversity was possibly underestimated; the donors were predominantly white British and more often female.

Remarks on this clone: Its specificity is not known.

Assay: immunoSEQ multiplex PCR; the TCRdb copy retains only in-frame clones and omits some. The repertoire has 92,000 or so clones, 80% to 90% of them found once; the top ten carry about 1.5%. Germline CDR1 is MNHEY and CDR2 is SVGAGI. V lost 6 bases, J lost 14 bases, and 17 bases stayed unmatched. The CDR3 contains 15 residues. The genes are TRBV6-5 and TRBJ1-4; TRBD1 matches 8 bases. The source was peripheral blood, collected on day 0 of AZD1222 vaccination. This sequence originates from an adult in good health. The CDR3 here is CASSLSGTGGRELFF. Here the CDR3 DNA reads TGTGCCAGCAGCCTCTCCGGGACAGGCGGACGAGAGCTGTTTTTT.